This T cell receptor beta chain was found in a study of blood T cell repertoires in COVID-19. Across the study: COVID-19 samples collected from the United States, Italy and Spain covered acute and convalescent phases.

CDR1 SGHDT and CDR2 YYEEEE come from the germline V gene. V lost 5 bases to trimming and J lost 3 bases; unmatched junction nucleotides: 8. The CDR3 length is 14 residues. In the original processing: Amplification from reference gene primers served as the basis for estimated nucleated cell counts. TCRdb keeps only in-frame clones here, not all; method: immunoSEQ multiplex PCR. D and trimming come from the DNA, and the V and J calls and clone size come from that table. The data show about 90,000 clones, 80% to 90% seen once. The receptor was isolated from a human donor in a cohort sampled during active COVID-19. Sequenced sample: peripheral blood. The chain links TRBV5-6 to TRBJ2-7; 7 nucleotides match TRBD1. CDR3 region: CASRRYRGGYEQYF. The CDR3 DNA is TGTGCCAGCAGACGGTACAGGGGCGGCTACGAGCAGTACTTC. Full variable domain (remainder filled in from reference TRBV5-6 and TRBJ2-7): DAGVTQSPTHLIKTRGQQVTLRCSPKSGHDTVSWYQQALGQGPQFIFQYYEEEERQRGNFPDRFSGHQFPNYSSELNVNALLLGDSALYLCASRRYRGGYEQYFGPGTRLTVT.